What follows are 10 T cell receptor beta chains derived from one specimen sequenced in a study of blood T cell repertoires in COVID-19. Sequencing was performed with immunoSEQ multiplex PCR; in TCRdb, only in-frame clones are kept and a portion is missing. Of roughly 220,000 clones listed, approximately 90% are singletons. Input material: PBMCs or T cells enriched from blood (not recorded which). These receptors were taken from a woman aged 25 to 39 who had recovered from COVID-19.

The chain uses TRBV6-2 or TRBV6-3 and TRBJ2-5; a possible D gene is TRBD1 (6 bases). The CDR3 totals 16 residues. With 5 bases removed from V and 3 bases from J, the gap between germline ends came to 19 bases. Germline values: CDR1 MNHEY, CDR2 SVGEGT. CDR3 bases: TGTGCCAGCAGTACAAACCTGTGGGACACTGAAGAGACCCAGTACTTC. Its translation: CASSTNLWDTEETQYF.

V usage is TRBV10-3 and J usage is TRBJ2-7, with a tentative D call TRBD2 (5 bases). The V end was cut by 4 bases, the J end by 2 bases, with 9 bases between. Germline CDR1 and CDR2: ENHRY and SYGVKD. The CDR3 extends over 13 amino acids. The CDR3 loop reads CAISVEETYEQYF. CDR3 in DNA: TGTGCCATCAGTGTGGAGGAGACCTACGAGCAGTACTTC.

V usage is TRBV3-1 (or the pseudogene TRBV3-2) and J usage is TRBJ1-4; D gene uncertain. This CDR3 comprises 12 residues. Germline V gene sequence: CDR1 LGHDT, CDR2 YNNKEL (reference sequence). Trimming took 1 base from V and 12 from J, leaving 9 bases between them. The CDR3 sequence is CASSQGPIQLFF. CDR3 DNA sequence: TGTGCCAGCAGCCAAGGGCCGATCCAACTGTTTTTT.

The chain combines TRBV5-1 with TRBJ2-7; 10 positions agree with TRBD1. Germline CDR1 reads SGHRS; CDR2 reads YFSETQ. The CDR3 is 15 residues long. J was trimmed by 2 bases and V by 4 bases; bases with no gene match: 6. The CDR3, as DNA: TGCGCCAGCAGCGCGGGACAGGGGCCCACCTACGAGCAGTACTTC. Its translation is CASSAGQGPTYEQYF.

On this clone: Other DNA variants within this sample encode the same CDR3. V is TRBV14 and J is TRBJ2-7, with D possibly TRBD2 on 6 matching bases. Germline V gene lookup returns CDR1 SGHDN and CDR2 FVKESK. V lost 1 base, J lost 3 bases, and 10 bases lay in between. This CDR3 contains 14 residues. CDR3 region: CASSQGRVGYEQYF. CDR3 nucleotide sequence: TGTGCCAGCAGCCAAGGGAGGGTAGGCTACGAGCAGTACTTC.

The V gene is TRBV19, the J gene TRBJ2-1, with 8 bases aligning to TRBD1. The CDR3 is made up of 15 amino acids. Unmatched junction bases numbered 9, after V lost 7 bases and J lost 4 bases. Germline-derived CDR1 and CDR2 are LNHDA and SQIVND (reference sequence). CDR3 protein: CASIGGTGIYNEQFF. DNA of the CDR3: TGTGCCAGTATAGGAGGGACAGGAATTTACAATGAGCAGTTCTTC.

This clone came up once. The chain carries TRBV12-5 and TRBJ1-5, with D hard to call. V lost 4 bases to trimming and J lost 6 bases, with 7 bases between them. The germline CDR1 and CDR2 sequences are LGHNT and FRNRAP. The CDR3 has 12 amino acids. CDR3 nucleotide sequence: TGTGCTAGTGGTTCCCTCGGTCAGCCCCAGCATTTT. Residues: CASGSLGQPQHF.

Turning to this clone: A read error may account for a junction end that differs from germline. This chain links TRBV5-1 with TRBJ2-3; 8 bases are a match to TRBD2. The CDR3 runs to 18 residues. Germline CDR1 is SGHRS and CDR2 is YFSETQ. Written as DNA, the CDR3 is TGCGCCAGCAGCTTGTCCGGGGCGGGGGGCCTCAGCACAGATACGCATTATTTT. This encodes CASSLSGAGGLSTDTHYF.

The V call is TRBV5-4, the J call TRBJ1-2; 7 bases match TRBD1. The CDR3 is 14 amino acids. With V trimmed by 2 bases and J by 0 bases, 1 base remained unmatched. The germline CDR1 and CDR2 sequences are SGHNT and YYREEE (reference sequence). The CDR3 DNA reads as TGTGCCAGCAGCTTCGGACAGGCTAACTATGGCTACACCTTC. Amino acid sequence: CASSFGQANYGYTF.

As to this clone: Other DNA sequences from this sample encode an identical CDR3 as well. The chain links TRBV7-9 to TRBJ1-2; possible D gene TRBD1, 5 bases. V gave up 3 bases and J gave up 4 bases, with 9 bases separating them. The CDR3 sequence is 13 residues long. Germline CDR1 and CDR2: SEHNR and FQNEAQ (reference sequence). The CDR3 DNA reads TGTGCCAGCAGCTTTCAGGGTACCTATGGCTACACCTTC. Translating it yields CASSFQGTYGYTF.